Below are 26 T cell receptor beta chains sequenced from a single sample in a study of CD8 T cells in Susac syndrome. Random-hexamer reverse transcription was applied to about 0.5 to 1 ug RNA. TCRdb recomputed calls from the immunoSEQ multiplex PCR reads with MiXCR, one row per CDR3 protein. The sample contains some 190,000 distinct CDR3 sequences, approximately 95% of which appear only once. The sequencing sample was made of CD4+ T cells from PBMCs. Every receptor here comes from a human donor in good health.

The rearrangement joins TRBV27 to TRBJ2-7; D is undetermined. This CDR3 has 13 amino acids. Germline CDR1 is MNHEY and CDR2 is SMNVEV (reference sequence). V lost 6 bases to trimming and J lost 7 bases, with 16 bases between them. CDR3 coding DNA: TGTGCCAGCAGACCCCGGGCCCTTATAGAGCAGTACTTC. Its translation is CASRPRALIEQYF.

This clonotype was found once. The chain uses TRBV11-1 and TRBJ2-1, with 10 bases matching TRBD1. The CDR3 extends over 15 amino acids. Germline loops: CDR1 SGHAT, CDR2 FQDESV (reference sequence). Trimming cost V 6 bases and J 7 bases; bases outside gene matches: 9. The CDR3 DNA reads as TGTGCCAGCAGACACGGGACAGGGGACAGAAATGAGCAGTTCTTC. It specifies CASRHGTGDRNEQFF. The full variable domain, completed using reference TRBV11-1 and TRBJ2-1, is EAEVAQSPRYKITEKSQAVAFWCDPISGHATLYWYRQILGQGPELLVQFQDESVVDDSQLPKDRFSAERLKGVDSTLKIQPAELGDSAMYLCASRHGTGDRNEQFFGPGTRLTVL.

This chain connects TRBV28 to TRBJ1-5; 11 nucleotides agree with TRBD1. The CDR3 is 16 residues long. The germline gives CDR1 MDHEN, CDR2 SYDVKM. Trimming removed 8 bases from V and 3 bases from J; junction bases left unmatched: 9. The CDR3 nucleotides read TGTGCCAGCCGGTGGGGACAGGGGGGATACAATCAGCCCCAGCATTTT. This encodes CASRWGQGGYNQPQHF.

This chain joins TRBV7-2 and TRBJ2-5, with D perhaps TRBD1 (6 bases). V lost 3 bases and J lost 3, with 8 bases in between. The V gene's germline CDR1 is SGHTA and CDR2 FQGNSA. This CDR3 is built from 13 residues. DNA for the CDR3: TGTGCCAGCAGCTTCTACAGGGAAGAGACCCAGTACTTC. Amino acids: CASSFYREETQYF. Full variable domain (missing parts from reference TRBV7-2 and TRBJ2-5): GAGVSQSPSNKVTEKGKDVELRCDPISGHTALYWYRQSLGQGLEFLIYFQGNSAPDKSGLPSDRFSAERTGGSVSTLTIQRTQQEDSAVYLCASSFYREETQYFGPGTRLLVL.

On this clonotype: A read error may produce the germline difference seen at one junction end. In nucleotides, the CDR3 is TGCGCCAGCAGCTTGGAAGGGTCGGAGGGTAGCGGTAAGAACTTC. Its protein is CASSLEGSEGSGKNF. The chain is built from TRBV5-1 and TRBJ2-7, with a possible D match to TRBD2 (6 bases). In germline, CDR1 is SGHRS, CDR2 YFSETQ. The CDR3 spans 15 residues.

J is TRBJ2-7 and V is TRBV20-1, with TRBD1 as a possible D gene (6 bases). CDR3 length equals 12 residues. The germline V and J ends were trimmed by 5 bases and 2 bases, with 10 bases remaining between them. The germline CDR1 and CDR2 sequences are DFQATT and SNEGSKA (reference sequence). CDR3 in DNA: TGCAGTGCTTGGGGGCGTACCTACGAGCAGTACTTC. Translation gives CSAWGRTYEQYF.

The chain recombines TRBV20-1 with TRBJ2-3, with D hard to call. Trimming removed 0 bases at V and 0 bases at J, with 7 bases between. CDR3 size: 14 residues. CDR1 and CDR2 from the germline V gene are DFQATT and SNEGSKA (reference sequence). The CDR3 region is CSARDQPSTDTQYF. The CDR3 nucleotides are TGCAGTGCTAGAGATCAGCCGAGCACAGATACGCAGTATTTT.

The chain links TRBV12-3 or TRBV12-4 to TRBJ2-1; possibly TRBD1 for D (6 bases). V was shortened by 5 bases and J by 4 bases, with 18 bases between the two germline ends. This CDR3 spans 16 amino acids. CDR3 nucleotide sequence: TGTGCCAGCAGTGCAAGACCGGGACAACCGTACAATGAGCAGTTCTTC. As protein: CASSARPGQPYNEQFF.

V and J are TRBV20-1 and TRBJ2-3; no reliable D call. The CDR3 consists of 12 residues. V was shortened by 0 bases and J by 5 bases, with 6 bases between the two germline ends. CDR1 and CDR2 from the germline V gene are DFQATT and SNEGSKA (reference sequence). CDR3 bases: TGCAGTGCTAGAGATGACCGAGATACGCAGTATTTT. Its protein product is CSARDDRDTQYF.

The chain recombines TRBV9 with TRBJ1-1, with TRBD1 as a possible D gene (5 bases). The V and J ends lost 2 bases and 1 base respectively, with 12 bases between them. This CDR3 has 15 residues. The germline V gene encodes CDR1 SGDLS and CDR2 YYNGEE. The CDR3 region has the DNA TGTGCCAGCAGCGTGGACGGGGGAAGGAACACTGAAGCTTTCTTT. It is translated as CASSVDGGRNTEAFF.

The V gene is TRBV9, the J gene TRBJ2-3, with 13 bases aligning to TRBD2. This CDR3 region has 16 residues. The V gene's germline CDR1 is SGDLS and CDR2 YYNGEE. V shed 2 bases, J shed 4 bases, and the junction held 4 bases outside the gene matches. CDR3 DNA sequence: TGTGCCAGCAGCGTTACTAGCGGGAGGGCCCCAGATACGCAGTATTTT. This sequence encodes CASSVTSGRAPDTQYF.

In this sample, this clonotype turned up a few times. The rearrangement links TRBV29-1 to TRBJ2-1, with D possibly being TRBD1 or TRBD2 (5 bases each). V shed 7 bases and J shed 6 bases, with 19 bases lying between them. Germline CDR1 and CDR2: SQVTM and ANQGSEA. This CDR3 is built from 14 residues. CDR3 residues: CSGRTRGESNEQFF. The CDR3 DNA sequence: TGCAGCGGACGTACTAGGGGAGAATCCAATGAGCAGTTCTTC.

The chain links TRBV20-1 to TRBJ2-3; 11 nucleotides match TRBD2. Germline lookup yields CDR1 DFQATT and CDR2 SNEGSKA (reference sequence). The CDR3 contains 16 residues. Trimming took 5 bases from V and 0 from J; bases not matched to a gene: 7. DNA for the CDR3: TGCAGTGCTCCCCGACTAGCGGGACGTAGCACAGATACGCAGTATTTT. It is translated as CSAPRLAGRSTDTQYF.

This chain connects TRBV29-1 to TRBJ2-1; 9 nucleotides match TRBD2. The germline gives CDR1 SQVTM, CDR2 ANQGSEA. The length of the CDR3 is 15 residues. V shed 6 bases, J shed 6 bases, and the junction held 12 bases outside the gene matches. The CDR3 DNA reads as TGCAGCGTGGCCCCTAGCGGGACGAGGGGCAATGAGCAGTTCTTC. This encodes CSVAPSGTRGNEQFF.

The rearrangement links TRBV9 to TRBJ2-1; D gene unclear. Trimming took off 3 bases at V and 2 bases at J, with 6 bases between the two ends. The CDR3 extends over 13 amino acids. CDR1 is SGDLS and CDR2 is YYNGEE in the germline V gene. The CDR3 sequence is CASSGTTYNEQFF. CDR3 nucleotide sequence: TGTGCCAGCAGCGGAACTACCTACAATGAGCAGTTCTTC.

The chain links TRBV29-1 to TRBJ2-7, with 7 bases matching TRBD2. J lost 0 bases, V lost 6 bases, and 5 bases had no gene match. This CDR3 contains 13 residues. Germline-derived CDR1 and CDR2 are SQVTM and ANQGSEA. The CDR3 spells CSVRLAHSYEQYF. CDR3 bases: TGCAGCGTGCGACTAGCCCACTCCTACGAGCAGTACTTC.

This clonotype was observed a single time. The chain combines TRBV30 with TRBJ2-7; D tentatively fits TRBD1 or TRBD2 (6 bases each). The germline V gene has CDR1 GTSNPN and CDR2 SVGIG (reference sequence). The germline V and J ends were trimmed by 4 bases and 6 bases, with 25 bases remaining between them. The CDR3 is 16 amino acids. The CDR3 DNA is TGTGCCTGGATCCCCCCCGGGCAGCCAGAGGGGGGCGAGCAGTACTTC. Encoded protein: CAWIPPGQPEGGEQYF. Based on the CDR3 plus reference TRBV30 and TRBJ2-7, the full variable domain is SQTIHQWPATLVQPVGSPLSLECTVEGTSNPNLYWYRQAAGRGLQLLFYSVGIGQISSEVPQNLSASRPQDRQFILSSKKLLLSDSGFYLCAWIPPGQPEGGEQYFGPGTRLTVT.

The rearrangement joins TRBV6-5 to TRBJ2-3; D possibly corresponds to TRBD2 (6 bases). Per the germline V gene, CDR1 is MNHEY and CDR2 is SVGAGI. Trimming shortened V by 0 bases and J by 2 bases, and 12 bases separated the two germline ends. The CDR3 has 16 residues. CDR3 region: CASSYSKPGATDTQYF. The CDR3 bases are TGTGCCAGCAGTTACTCGAAGCCGGGAGCCACAGATACGCAGTATTTT.

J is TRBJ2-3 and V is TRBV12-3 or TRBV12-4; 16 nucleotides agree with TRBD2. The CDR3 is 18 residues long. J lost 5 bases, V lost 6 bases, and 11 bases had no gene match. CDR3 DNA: TGTGCCAGCAGCCGATCCCCGGGACTAGCGGGAGGGGAAGATACGCAGTATTTT. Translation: CASSRSPGLAGGEDTQYF.

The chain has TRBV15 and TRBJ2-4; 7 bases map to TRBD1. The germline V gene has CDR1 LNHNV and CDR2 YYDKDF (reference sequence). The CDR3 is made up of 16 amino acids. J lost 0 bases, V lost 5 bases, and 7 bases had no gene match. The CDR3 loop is CATSLPGQLAKNIQYF. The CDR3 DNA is TGTGCCACCAGCCTCCCGGGACAGCTAGCCAAAAACATTCAGTACTTC.

Here the CDR3 DNA reads TGTGCCAGCAGCAAAAGCGACAGACACAAAGCGACAGATCATCAGCCCCAGCATTTT. Amino acid sequence: CASSKSDRHKATDHQPQHF. The V and J genes are TRBV21-1 and TRBJ1-5; the table's TRBD1 call for D was not verified on the DNA. TRBV21-1 is reported as a pseudogene. The CDR3 runs to 19 residues.

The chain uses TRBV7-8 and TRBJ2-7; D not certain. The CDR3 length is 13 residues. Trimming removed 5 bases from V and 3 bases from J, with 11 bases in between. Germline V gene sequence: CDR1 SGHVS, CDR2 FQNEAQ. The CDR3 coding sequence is TGTGCCAGCAGCGTCCTCCAGTTCTACGAGCAGTACTTC. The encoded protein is CASSVLQFYEQYF. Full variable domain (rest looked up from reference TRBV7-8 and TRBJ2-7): GAGVSQSPRYKVAKRGQDVALRCDPISGHVSLFWYQQALGQGPEFLTYFQNEAQLDKSGLPSDRFFAERPEGSVSTLKIQRTQQEDSAVYLCASSVLQFYEQYFGPGTRLTVT.

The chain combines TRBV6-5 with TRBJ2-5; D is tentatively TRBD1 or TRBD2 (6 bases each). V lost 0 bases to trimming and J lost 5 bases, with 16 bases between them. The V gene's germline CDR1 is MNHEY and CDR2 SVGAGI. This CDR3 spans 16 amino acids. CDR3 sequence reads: CASSYSRQAAGETQYF. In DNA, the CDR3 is TGTGCCAGCAGTTACTCGCGACAGGCGGCGGGGGAGACCCAGTACTTC.

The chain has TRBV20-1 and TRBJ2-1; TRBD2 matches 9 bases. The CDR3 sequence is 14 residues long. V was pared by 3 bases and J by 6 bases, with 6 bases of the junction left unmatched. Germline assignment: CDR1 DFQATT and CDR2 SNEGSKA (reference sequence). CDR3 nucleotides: TGCAGTGCTAGGGAGGCTAGCGGGGTCAATGAGCAGTTCTTC. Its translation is CSAREASGVNEQFF.

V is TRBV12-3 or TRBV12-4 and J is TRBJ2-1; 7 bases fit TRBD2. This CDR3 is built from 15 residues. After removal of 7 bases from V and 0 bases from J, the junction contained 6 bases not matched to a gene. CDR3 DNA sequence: TGTGCCAGCAACCGGGGGAGGGCCTCCTACAATGAGCAGTTCTTC. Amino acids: CASNRGRASYNEQFF.

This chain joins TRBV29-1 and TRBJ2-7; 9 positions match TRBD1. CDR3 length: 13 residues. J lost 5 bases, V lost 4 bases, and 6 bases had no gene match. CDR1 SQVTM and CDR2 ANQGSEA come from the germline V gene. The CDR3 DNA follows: TGCAGCGTTGGGGGACAGGGTTTTAACGAGCAGTACTTC. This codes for CSVGGQGFNEQYF.